A single sample is the source of the 23 T cell receptor beta chains below, sequenced in a study of CD8+CD57+ T cells in acquired aplastic anemia. Patients chosen for sequencing had CD8+CD57+ cells that had expanded, as shown by flow cytometry. Profiles of TCR beta VDJ and CDR3 were generated from a genomic DNA template. Using its own MiXCR run on the reads, TCRdb lists one record per CDR3 protein. The sample lists about half a million distinct CDR3 sequences, about a third occurring once. The sequencing input was sorted CD4+, CD8+, or CD8+CD57+ T cells (not recorded which) from PBMCs. Receptor source: a human donor with aplastic anemia.

This chain links TRBV12-5 with TRBJ1-2; D uncertain. The germline V gene has CDR1 LGHNT and CDR2 FRNRAP. The CDR3 sequence is 12 residues long. Trimming stripped 6 bases from V and 4 bases from J, with 9 bases between. CDR3 DNA: TGTGCTAGTGGCAGGACCAGCTATGGCTACACCTTC. Translation gives CASGRTSYGYTF.

This chain connects TRBV10-3 to TRBJ2-7, with a tentative D call TRBD1 (5 bases). V dropped 9 bases and J dropped 1 base, with 10 bases sitting between them. Germline V gives CDR1 ENHRY, CDR2 SYGVKD. The CDR3 runs to 12 residues. CDR3 nucleotide sequence: TGTGCCATAATGGGGCCTTCCTACGAGCAGTACTTC. This encodes CAIMGPSYEQYF.

In its sample, this clonotype was seen a few times. The chain joins TRBV20-1 to TRBJ1-5; no definite D call. Trimming took off 2 bases at V and 0 bases at J, with 11 bases between the two ends. The CDR3 sequence is 15 residues long. Germline CDR1 reads DFQATT; CDR2 reads SNEGSKA (reference sequence). The CDR3 protein is CSARSGVYSNQPQHF. The CDR3 nucleotides are TGCAGTGCTAGATCCGGGGTCTATAGCAATCAGCCCCAGCATTTT.

This clonotype was seen at least ten times. The chain joins TRBV10-2 to TRBJ1-3; D gene uncertain. Trimming shortened V by 7 bases and J by 0 bases, and 13 bases separated the two germline ends. This CDR3 comprises 15 residues. The germline CDR1 and CDR2 sequences are WSHSY and SAAADI. Written as DNA, the CDR3 is TGCGCCAGCACGGATAATATGAGCTCTGGAAACACCATATATTTT. Protein sequence: CASTDNMSSGNTIYF.

This sequence joins TRBV11-2 and TRBJ2-7, with 8 bases identical to TRBD2. The CDR3 is made up of 16 amino acids. J was trimmed by 5 bases and V by 5 bases; bases with no gene match: 14. Per the germline V gene, CDR1 is SGHAT and CDR2 is FQNNGV. This CDR3 is CASSLGGASGSHEQYF. Here the CDR3 DNA reads TGTGCCAGCAGCCTCGGCGGGGCTAGCGGGTCCCACGAGCAGTACTTC.

This clonotype was detected a few times. This chain joins TRBV4-1 and TRBJ2-7; D is unclear. Trimming cost V 1 base and J 5 bases, with 15 bases left between them. The CDR3 runs 15 residues. Germline CDR1 is MGHRA and CDR2 is YSYEKL. The CDR3 DNA reads TGCGCCAGCAGCCAAGCCGACATTACTTTGGACGAGCAGTACTTC. Its translation is CASSQADITLDEQYF.

This chain joins TRBV5-6 and TRBJ2-1; D remains ambiguous. V lost 3 bases to trimming and J lost 2 bases, with 15 bases between them. In germline, CDR1 is SGHDT, CDR2 YYEEEE. The CDR3 contains 16 residues. CDR3 region: CASSSRTEIPYNEQFF. CDR3 bases: TGTGCCAGCAGCTCCCGGACGGAAATCCCCTACAATGAGCAGTTCTTC. Full variable domain (outside the CDR3, taken from reference TRBV5-6 and TRBJ2-1): DAGVTQSPTHLIKTRGQQVTLRCSPKSGHDTVSWYQQALGQGPQFIFQYYEEEERQRGNFPDRFSGHQFPNYSSELNVNALLLGDSALYLCASSSRTEIPYNEQFFGPGTRLTVL.

The chain is built from TRBV29-1 and TRBJ2-3; D call uncertain. V lost 0 bases, J lost 6 bases, and 13 bases lay in between. Germline values: CDR1 SQVTM, CDR2 ANQGSEA. The CDR3 has 14 residues. The CDR3 is CSVEEGGLGDTQYF. CDR3 nucleotides: TGCAGCGTTGAAGAGGGTGGTTTAGGTGATACGCAGTATTTT.

The chain couples TRBV4-1 to TRBJ2-1; 9 bases match TRBD1. V trimming: 5 bases; J trimming: 5 bases; junction bases outside the gene matches: 7. The CDR3 has 15 residues. The germline V gene encodes CDR1 MGHRA and CDR2 YSYEKL. The CDR3 sequence is CASSYLRDRDNEQFF. CDR3 DNA: TGCGCCAGCAGCTACCTCCGGGACAGGGACAATGAGCAGTTCTTC.

The V gene is TRBV10-3, the J gene TRBJ2-2; possibly TRBD1 or TRBD2 for D (6 bases each). V was shortened by 10 bases and J by 8 bases, with 17 bases between the two germline ends. The CDR3 covers 13 residues. Germline V gives CDR1 ENHRY, CDR2 SYGVKD. CDR3 sequence (DNA): TGTGCCAGCATTTTAGGGGGGACGGGGGAGCTGTTTTTT. Encoded protein: CASILGGTGELFF.

This clonotype was recorded at least ten times. The chain uses TRBV7-2 and TRBJ2-5; 8 positions match TRBD1. J lost 7 bases, V lost 5 bases, and 9 bases had no gene match. The CDR3 loop spans 14 amino acids. Germline assignment: CDR1 SGHTA and CDR2 FQGNSA. The CDR3: CASSQDRVVGTQYF. CDR3 coding DNA: TGTGCCAGCAGCCAGGACAGGGTTGTGGGGACCCAGTACTTC.

In its sample, this clonotype was seen many times. The chain recombines TRBV5-8 with TRBJ1-1, with a weak D call TRBD1 (5 bases). The CDR3 has 14 amino acids. The germline V gene has CDR1 SGHTS and CDR2 YDEGEE. The V and J ends lost 3 bases and 0 bases respectively, with 9 bases between them. CDR3 DNA: TGTGCCAGCAGCTCGGGACGTATGAACACTGAAGCTTTCTTT. It encodes CASSSGRMNTEAFF.

This clonotype was seen at least ten times. The V call is TRBV19, the J call TRBJ1-6; 7 bases agree with TRBD1. The germline V gene has CDR1 LNHDA and CDR2 SQIVND (reference sequence). This CDR3 comprises 15 residues. V lost 5 bases, J lost 6 bases, and 7 bases stayed unmatched. CDR3 nucleotide sequence: TGTGCCAGTAGTTACTCCGGGACAGCTAATTCACCCCTCCACTTT. It specifies CASSYSGTANSPLHF.

At least ten counts were recorded for this clonotype. The rearrangement joins TRBV10-3 to TRBJ2-5; D is ambiguous. The V end was cut by 9 bases, the J end by 1 base, with 3 bases between. There are 10 residues in the CDR3. Germline V lookup: CDR1 ENHRY, CDR2 SYGVKD. For the CDR3, the DNA is TGTGCCATTGGCCAAGAGACCCAGTACTTC. It encodes CAIGQETQYF.

This clonotype came up a few times. An end of the junction does not agree with germline; a read error may underlie this. V usage is TRBV11-2 and J usage is TRBJ2-3; possibly TRBD2 for D (5 bases). Germline CDR1 reads SGHAT; CDR2 reads FQNNGV. The CDR3 has 15 residues. In nucleotides, the CDR3 is TGTGCCAGCAGCGGGAAACTAGACCCCGGAGATGCGCAGTATTTT. Protein: CASSGKLDPGDAQYF. The full variable domain, completed using reference TRBV11-2 and TRBJ2-3, is EAGVAQSPRYKIIEKRQSVAFWCNPISGHATLYWYQQILGQGPKLLIQFQNNGVVDDSQLPKDRFSAERLKGVDSTLKIQPAKLEDSAVYLCASSGKLDPGDAQYFGPGTRLTVL.

The table lists this clonotype with a few counts. Mismatch with germline at one junction end may stem from a read error. The V and J genes are TRBV2 and TRBJ2-7, with D uncertain. Germline-derived CDR1 and CDR2 are SNHLY and FYNNEI. The CDR3 has 13 amino acids. The CDR3: CTSSYSSSYEQYF. The CDR3 nucleotides read TGTACCAGCAGTTACTCCAGCTCCTACGAGCAGTACTTC.

The J gene is TRBJ2-7, the V gene TRBV15; possible D gene TRBD1, 6 bases. The CDR3 extends over 16 amino acids. The V and J ends lost 3 bases and 2 bases respectively, with 17 bases between them. In germline, CDR1 is LNHNV, CDR2 YYDKDF (reference sequence). The CDR3 loop is CATSRGDTASTYEQYF. In nucleotides, the CDR3 is TGTGCCACCAGCAGGGGGGACACCGCGTCGACCTACGAGCAGTACTTC. Full variable domain (outside the CDR3, taken from reference TRBV15 and TRBJ2-7): DAMVIQNPRYQVTQFGKPVTLSCSQTLNHNVMYWYQQKSSQAPKLLFHYYDKDFNNEADTPDNFQSRRPNTSFCFLDIRSPGLGDTAMYLCATSRGDTASTYEQYFGPGTRLTVT.

The chain carries TRBV29-1 and TRBJ1-1; D gene ambiguous. With 2 bases removed from V and 3 bases from J, the gap between germline ends came to 10 bases. The CDR3 length is 13 residues. Germline CDR1 reads SQVTM; CDR2 reads ANQGSEA. CDR3 loop: CSVEHGRDTEAFF. In DNA, the CDR3 is TGCAGCGTTGAACATGGGAGGGACACTGAAGCTTTCTTT.

V is TRBV11-2 and J is TRBJ2-3; TRBD1 might be the D (6 bases). This CDR3 comprises 17 residues. The V end lost 4 bases, the J end lost 0 bases, and 17 bases lay between the germline ends. The germline V gene has CDR1 SGHAT and CDR2 FQNNGV. CDR3 loop: CASSSVLGHRSTDTQYF. DNA for the CDR3: TGTGCCAGCAGCTCCGTGTTGGGACACCGTAGCACAGATACGCAGTATTTT.

This chain uses TRBV4-1 with TRBJ1-3; possibly TRBD1 for D (5 bases). CDR1 is MGHRA and CDR2 is YSYEKL in the germline V gene. The CDR3 length is 17 residues. V was cut by 0 bases and J by 6 bases, with 18 bases left in between. The DNA for the CDR3 is TGCGCCAGCAGCCAAGATGGTTGGGGGGTCGCGGAAAACACCATATATTTT. It is translated as CASSQDGWGVAENTIYF.

Concerning this clonotype itself: This may arise from a read error, as a much more abundant clone is one base away. The rearrangement joins TRBV14 to TRBJ2-7; D unresolved. The germline V gene has CDR1 SGHDN and CDR2 FVKESK. The CDR3 covers 11 residues. CDR3 in DNA: TGTGCCAGCAGCCAAGTCGACGAGCGGTACTTC. It yields the protein CASSQVDERYF.

V is TRBV25-1 and J is TRBJ1-1; D unclear. Germline values: CDR1 MGHDK, CDR2 SYGVNS. The V end was cut by 7 bases, the J end by 0 bases, with 12 bases between. The CDR3 spans 14 residues. The CDR3 DNA sequence: TGTGCCAGCACTAGGCAGGAGATGAACACTGAAGCTTTCTTT. Protein product: CASTRQEMNTEAFF.

This chain joins TRBV25-1 and TRBJ2-7, with D maybe TRBD1 (6 bases). The germline gives CDR1 MGHDK, CDR2 SYGVNS. V lost 1 base and J 5 bases, leaving 12 bases between the germline ends. The CDR3 sequence is 14 residues long. CDR3 DNA: TGTGCCAGCAGTGAATTTAGGGGGACGGACGAGCAGTACTTC. This encodes CASSEFRGTDEQYF.